Only a few counts were recorded for the clone carrying this TCR beta chain. Its antigen is currently unknown. The CDR3 is made up of 15 amino acids. The V end lost 0 bases, the J end lost 2 bases, and 11 bases lay between the germline ends. Germline values: CDR1 MNHEY, CDR2 SVGAGI. This sample stems from a study of response to subunit inactivated influenza vaccine. Study-wide results and limits: Authors suggested each seasonal flu vaccination may recruit only limited numbers of new T cells.

MiXCR was run by TCRdb on the RT-PCR reads, yielding one entry per CDR3 protein. The sample holds 650,000 to 800,000 distinct CDR3 sequences, around 18% seen once. J is TRBJ2-7 and V is TRBV6-5, with unresolved D. The origin of this receptor is a man aged 50 to 60 who received an inactivated influenza vaccine. The sequencing used PBMCs from blood, collected around 5 days after vaccination. CDR3 sequence (DNA): TGTGCCAGCAGTTACTCGCTCCCTGGCCCCTACGAGCAGTACTTC. It yields the protein CASSYSLPGPYEQYF.